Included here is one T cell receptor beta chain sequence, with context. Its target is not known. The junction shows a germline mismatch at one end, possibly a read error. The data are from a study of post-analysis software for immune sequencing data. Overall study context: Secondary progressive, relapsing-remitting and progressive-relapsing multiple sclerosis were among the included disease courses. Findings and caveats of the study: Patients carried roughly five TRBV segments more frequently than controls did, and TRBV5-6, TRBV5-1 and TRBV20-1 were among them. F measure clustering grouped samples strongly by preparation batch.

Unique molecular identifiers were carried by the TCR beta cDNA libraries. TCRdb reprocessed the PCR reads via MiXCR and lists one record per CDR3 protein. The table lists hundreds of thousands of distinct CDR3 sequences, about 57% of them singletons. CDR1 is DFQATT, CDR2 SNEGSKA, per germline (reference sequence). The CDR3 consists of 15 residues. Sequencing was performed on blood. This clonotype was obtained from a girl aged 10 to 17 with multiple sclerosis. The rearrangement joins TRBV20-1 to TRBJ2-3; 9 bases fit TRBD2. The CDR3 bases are TGCAGTGCTAGAGAAAGCGGGGGGAGCATAGATACGCAGTATTTT. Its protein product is CSARESGGSIDTQYF.